Each of the 16 T cell receptor beta chains below was sequenced from the same sample in a study of preoperative IRX-2 immunotherapy in early breast cancer. Treatment defined: preoperative locoregional IRX-2 cytokine immunotherapy. Sequencing was performed with immunoSEQ multiplex PCR; in TCRdb, only in-frame clones are kept and a portion is missing. The sample has 8,500 to 14,000 clones, 80% to 85% seen once. Sequences were derived from lymph node tissue, sampled before IRX-2 immunotherapy. The source is a human donor with breast cancer.

The chain uses TRBV6-8 and TRBJ2-7, with D hard to call. This CDR3 has 14 residues. V was cut by 2 bases and J by 4 bases, with 12 bases left in between. Germline V CDR1 and CDR2: MNHGY, SAAAGT. CDR3 coding DNA: TGTGCCAGCAGTTACGACCCGGGTTGGTACGAGCAGTACTTC. Its protein is CASSYDPGWYEQYF.

The chain uses TRBV7-7 and TRBJ2-3, with 9 nucleotides matching TRBD1. CDR3 length: 14 residues. Germline-derived CDR1 and CDR2 are SSHAT and FNYEAQ (reference sequence). Trimming removed 5 bases from V and 4 bases from J; junction bases left unmatched: 4. The CDR3 bases are TGTGCCAGCAGCCTTGGGACAGGGCCAGATACGCAGTATTTT. Its translation is CASSLGTGPDTQYF.

The chain employs TRBV10-2 and TRBJ2-7; 11 nucleotides align to TRBD2. CDR1 and CDR2 (germline): WSHSY, SAAADI. Losses at the gene ends were 7 bases for V and 4 bases for J; bases not matched to a gene: 6. The CDR3 totals 14 residues. CDR3 in amino acids: CASTLTSGDYEQYF. The CDR3 DNA sequence: TGCGCCAGCACCCTGACTAGCGGGGATTACGAGCAGTACTTC.

The chain joins TRBV14 to TRBJ2-2, with D hard to call. This CDR3 contains 14 residues. The V end lost 3 bases, the J end lost 3 bases, and 8 bases lay between the germline ends. Looked up from germline, CDR1 is SGHDN and CDR2 is FVKESK. The CDR3 loop reads CASSQGVHTGELFF. In DNA, the CDR3 is TGTGCCAGCAGCCAGGGTGTCCACACCGGGGAGCTGTTTTTT.

The rearrangement uses TRBV23-1 and TRBJ1-3, with 7 nucleotides matching TRBD1. TRBV23-1 is noted as an ORF with a role that remains uncertain. Trimming cost V 6 bases and J 2 bases; bases outside gene matches: 7. CDR3 size: 15 residues. The CDR3 nucleotides are TGCGCCAGCAGCCCTGACAGGGCCACTGGAAACACCATATATTTT. The encoded protein is CASSPDRATGNTIYF.

In DNA, the CDR3 is TGCAGCGTAGGGACTAGCGGGAGACCAGATACGCAGTATTTT. Translation gives CSVGTSGRPDTQYF. This chain connects TRBV29-1 to TRBJ2-3, with 14 bases lining up with TRBD2. The CDR3 loop spans 14 amino acids. The J segment lost 4 bases and the V segment lost 6 bases, leaving 3 bases of the junction unmatched. Germline-derived CDR1 and CDR2 are SQVTM and ANQGSEA.

This clone was found once. The rearrangement uses TRBV10-1 and TRBJ1-1; 9 bases fit TRBD1. In germline, CDR1 is WNHNN, CDR2 SYGVQD (reference sequence). The CDR3 contains 15 residues. With 4 bases clipped from V and 6 bases from J, the junction kept 9 bases outside the gene matches. The CDR3 DNA sequence: TGCGCCAGCAGTGCGTCCGGGACAGGGCTGGCTGAAGCTTTCTTT. This codes for CASSASGTGLAEAFF.

Written as DNA, the CDR3 is TGTGCCAGCAGCTTCGCCCGCGGGACAGGTCTTCTCATAGATCAGTACTTC. Protein sequence: CASSFARGTGLLIDQYF. V is TRBV7-7 and J is TRBJ2-7, with 8 bases fitting TRBD1. The CDR3 is 17 residues long. V shed 3 bases and J 10 bases; nucleotides not matched to a gene: 20. Germline V gene lookup returns CDR1 SSHAT and CDR2 FNYEAQ (reference sequence).

This clone was detected a few times. This chain joins TRBV11-3 and TRBJ2-7; D is undetermined. Looked up from germline, CDR1 is SGHNT and CDR2 is YENEEA. Between the trimmed V and J ends, which lost 5 bases and 3 bases, there was a span of 14 bases. The length of the CDR3 is 14 residues. CDR3 sequence reads: CASSPRAAIYEQYF. The CDR3 DNA sequence: TGTGCCAGCAGCCCCCGTGCAGCAATCTACGAGCAGTACTTC.

The rearrangement links TRBV5-1 to TRBJ1-1, with D possibly being TRBD1 (5 bases). CDR1 SGHRS and CDR2 YFSETQ come from the germline V gene. The CDR3 length is 14 residues. Deletions cut 1 base from V and 2 bases from J, with 9 bases between. DNA of the CDR3: TGCGCCAGCAGCTTGTGGGACTTAAACACTGAAGCTTTCTTT. Translating it yields CASSLWDLNTEAFF.

In its sample, this clone was seen once. V and J are TRBV6-4 and TRBJ2-1; 10 nucleotides agree with TRBD2. Looked up from germline, CDR1 is MRHNA and CDR2 is SNTAGT. Trimming cost V 5 bases and J 7 bases; bases outside gene matches: 11. CDR3 length: 16 amino acids. The CDR3 sequence is CASSSVIAGGLNEQFF. The CDR3 DNA follows: TGTGCCAGCAGTTCAGTGATAGCGGGAGGCCTAAATGAGCAGTTCTTC.

This rearrangement joins TRBV10-3 to TRBJ1-4, with a possible D match to TRBD1 (5 bases). V was cut by 10 bases and J by 0 bases, with 9 bases left in between. Germline V gene lookup returns CDR1 ENHRY and CDR2 SYGVKD. The length of the CDR3 is 13 residues. CDR3 sequence reads: CASRDPTNEKLFF. The DNA for the CDR3 is TGTGCCAGCCGGGACCCAACTAATGAAAAACTGTTTTTT.

The chain combines TRBV4-1 with TRBJ1-2; maybe TRBD1 (6 bases). CDR1 and CDR2 from the germline V gene are MGHRA and YSYEKL. The ends were cut back, 2 bases at V and 4 bases at J, with 11 bases in the middle. The CDR3 length is 14 residues. CDR3 residues: CASSQLGASYGYTF. CDR3 nucleotide sequence: TGCGCCAGCAGCCAACTGGGGGCGAGCTATGGCTACACCTTC.

V gene TRBV5-1 combines with J gene TRBJ2-2; D is undetermined. V lost 5 bases to trimming and J lost 0 bases, with 8 bases between them. The CDR3 spans 14 residues. CDR1 and CDR2 from the germline V gene are SGHRS and YFSETQ. DNA for the CDR3: TGCGCCAGCAGAAGCGTAGCGAACACCGGGGAGCTGTTTTTT. Translating gives CASRSVANTGELFF.

The J gene is TRBJ2-7, the V gene TRBV6-8, with 11 bases fitting TRBD2. In germline, CDR1 is MNHGY, CDR2 SAAAGT. J lost 5 bases, V lost 0 bases, and 0 bases had no gene match. This CDR3 has 14 residues. CDR3 protein: CASSYSSGRDEQYF. DNA for the CDR3: TGTGCCAGCAGTTACTCTAGCGGGAGGGACGAGCAGTACTTC.

The chain recombines TRBV11-3 with TRBJ2-5, with a tentative D call TRBD1 (5 bases). Germline V lookup: CDR1 SGHNT, CDR2 YENEEA. With 5 bases removed from V and 0 bases from J, the gap between germline ends came to 10 bases. CDR3 size: 14 residues. The CDR3 sequence: CASSTWTYQETQYF. The CDR3 DNA is TGTGCCAGCAGCACCTGGACATACCAAGAGACCCAGTACTTC.